This T cell receptor (beta chain) was observed in a study of identifying expanded T cells in peripheral blood. A note on this clone: Antigen unknown.

Profiled with immunoSEQ multiplex PCR; TCRdb holds only in-frame clones, not every one. Of about 100,000 clones listed, around 90% are singletons. No infections or other immune events were documented during collection. Study outcomes and limitations: Approximately two-week clone count variance significantly increased as total template count grew. Differentially abundant clones: roughly 1.2 between replicates, approximately 16 at two to three weeks, 19 to 20 at four.

Germline V lookup: CDR1 SGHRS, CDR2 YFSETQ. The CDR3 contains 13 residues. Trimming cost V 2 bases and J 5 bases, with 7 bases left between them. Source material: blood. The TCR comes from a person aged 18 to 70 in good health. The gene calls are TRBV5-1 and TRBJ1-4, with D perhaps matching TRBD1 (5 bases). CDR3 coding DNA: TGCGCCAGCAGCTTTGGGGGAAATGAAAAACTGTTTTTT. This sequence encodes CASSFGGNEKLFF.